This is a list of T cell receptor beta chains from one sample in a study of T cells in Graves' hyperthyroidism and ophthalmopathy. TCRdb independently ran MiXCR on the multiplex PCR reads; one entry per CDR3 protein. This sample has roughly 570,000 distinct CDR3 sequences, with about 15% found just once. The sample consisted of blood. Receptors originate from a woman younger than 45 with Graves' hyperthyroidism. Both conserved end residues are trimmed from each CDR3.

CDR3 length,V gene,CDR3 protein
13,TRBV18,ASSPPSEGRYEQY
13,TRBV20-1,SARLAGVGYNEQF
10,TRBV24-1,ATSENTGELF
12,TRBV28,ASSLWAGPNEQF
12,TRBV27,ASSFLGRTDEQY
12,TRBV12-3/TRBV12-4,ASTLQGAYTEAF
14,TRBV10-3,AISLTSGSSYNEQF
12,TRBV30,ACKTGPHTDEQY
13,TRBV25-1,ASSDRGGLYTEAF
13,TRBV19,ASSIGGVQDNEQF
15,TRBV14,ASSQRLGLANTDTQY
13,TRBV12-5,ASGLETGYQETQY
14,TRBV7-2,ASRSRGSGSGETQY
11,TRBV19,ASTKNRDSEAF
13,TRBV5-1,ASSLASLAAYEQY
13,TRBV7-2,ASSVRAAMHYEQY
12,TRBV3-1,ASSQAASGLEQY
11,TRBV6-2/TRBV6-3,ASSARGRDTQY
15,TRBV14,ASSQLGGISSYNEQF
13,TRBV5-1,ASSPAWGGNGEQY
11,TRBV25-1,ASSHRFKDGYT
13,TRBV28,ASSSGTGLYIEAF
10,TRBV6-1,ASSEDYTEAF
12,TRBV5-1,AQVCCYSNQPQH
12,TRBV6-2/TRBV6-3,ASSPSQGAREQY
13,TRBV10-3,AIKGANSSYNEQF
11,TRBV12-3/TRBV12-4,ASSLYPFHDQY
12,TRBV19,ASSIPGNQETQY
14,TRBV24-1,ATSASAGKSTDTQY
12,TRBV10-3,AIRRGTAETEAF
14,TRBV3-1,ASSPLDRGGYNEQF
11,TRBV6-2/TRBV6-3,ASLSRSTDTQY
12,TRBV28,ASIGGSSGNEQF
13,TRBV7-9,ASSQAGPSTDTQY
13,TRBV4-1,ASSHQGPNTGELF
12,TRBV18,ASSLQDTKNIQY
15,TRBV11-2,ASSLVPGGTGIYEQY
10,TRBV6-1,ASRRGGYEQY
12,TRBV7-9,ASSRGVINEKLF
13,TRBV2,ASSELAGSYNEQF
12,TRBV19,ASSISKSNQPQH
18,TRBV10-3,AISGTPQTGPLATNEKLF
12,TRBV15,ATRGRAVGNEQF
12,TRBV19,ASRQRDREAEAF
13,TRBV12-3/TRBV12-4,ASSRGGQGFQPQH
12,TRBV6-1,ASSRDRASEKLF
13,TRBV6-1,ASREDRNSYNEQF
10,TRBV5-4,ASSLTGNTQY
13,TRBV28,ASSSTRTGNQPQH